This T cell receptor (beta chain) was retrieved from a study of cytomegalovirus exposure and HLA in healthy donors (dated by TCRdb to the late 2010s). Describing the broader study: According to an earlier analysis of 550 to 700 of the donors, 150 million to 200 million T cells yielded 117 million unique TCR beta sequences and approximately 300 Gb of sequence data. Around 330 gigabases of sequencing data and 70 million to 100 million unique TCR sequences made up an early release that covered 500 to 700 HLA-typed donors. Among the roughly 390 genotyped donors, approximately 76% belonged to the genetic ancestry cluster associated with self-reported Caucasian donors. The study was designed to test whether signatures of past pathogen exposure could be identified by cataloging public T cell receptors. Using immunosequencing, the study profiled T cell repertoires from 666 subjects and related those repertoires to cytomegalovirus serostatus. Along with the approximately 670-subject first cohort, a separate validation cohort of about 110 different subjects was used. To predict cytomegalovirus infection status, the study brought together high-throughput TCR immunosequencing, statistical association of individual TCRs with disease status, and machine learning. To study patterns of TCR occurrence, a later analysis re-analyzed previously published TCR beta repertoires from several hundred donors and added high-resolution HLA genotyping. In the later analysis, no new phenotypic data were used to find candidate immune exposures; instead, reliance was placed on TCR beta sequences and their occurrence across donors. To decide whether each TCR beta V gene segment behaved as functional or pseudogenic, an earlier analysis of nearly 600 of the donors relied on high-throughput TCR beta sequencing. Donor age, sex, ethnicity and CMV serostatus were compiled alongside the repertoire data. Genome-wide SNP genotypes for about 60% of the roughly 670 donors were used in a later genetic analysis, which treated that subset as a discovery cohort. Every repertoire in the discovery cohort had been generated on one and the same sequencing platform. Class I and class II HLA loci were covered by the typing at four-digit resolution. Typing coverage varied by locus: about 620-630 donors for A, B, C, DRB1 and DQB1; approximately 560 for DQA1; some 610 for DPA1; about 450 for DPB1. A handful of DR-DQ haplotypes were treated as single units for association and clustering because of strong linkage in the cohort. Among about 400 genotyped donors of the cohort, an average of roughly 230,000 unique TCR beta nucleotide sequences was sequenced per donor, of which approximately 19% were non-productive. Findings and caveats that apply to the study as a whole: In a later analysis, most CMV-associated TCR beta chains were found to appear HLA-restricted, with HLA associations seemingly driven largely by CMV exposure. A later analysis found that HLA-associated TCR beta chains were more clonally expanded and had lower generation probabilities than equally common non-associated chains. In a later analysis, TCR association rates were found to vary across HLA loci, with the most associated TCRs seen for DRB1 alleles and the fewest for HLA-C alleles. The earlier analysis of 587 of the donors excluded approximately 17 rarely observed V segments, including chromosome 9 orphons, because counts were too low. When HLA alleles, especially DR and DQ, strongly co-occurred, TCR associations were difficult to assign to individual alleles. Only TCR beta chains were sequenced in this cohort, and the absence of alpha or paired-chain data limited detectable features. A further reported finding was that TCR beta sequences accurately predicted the HLA-A and HLA-B alleles for most subjects in the first cohort. A later genetic analysis associated a missense DCLRE1C variant with V-gene and J-gene trimming of TCR beta chains, and an independent cohort replicated the association. The study gave a list of under 200 TCR beta chains associated with cytomegalovirus. Correlated functional status among segregating V segments might be attributable to linkage disequilibrium, but an unknown experimental factor could not be ruled out. Some IMGT-functional V segments, including TRBV6-2 and TRBV6-3, could not be told apart with the 87-base-pair reads, so those segments were excluded. Specific HLA alleles were associated with more than 15,000 TCR beta sequences at a false discovery rate of 0.05 in a later analysis. According to a later analysis, parvovirus B19, influenza, CMV and Epstein-Barr virus appeared linked to several top co-occurrence clusters. Because HLA typing was missing for some donors at each locus, association tests included only the typed subset. A few of the identified cytomegalovirus-associated TCR beta chains were confirmed in vitro to be specific for cytomegalovirus antigens. Immune exposure information for the cohort was limited to CMV serostatus. In both the original and validation cohorts, the classifier was reported to diagnose cytomegalovirus status with high specificity and sensitivity. In an earlier analysis of approximately 590 of the donors, most TCR beta V segments were observed in productive rearrangements about 87% or about 30% of the time, broadly matching IMGT annotations. The authors suggested that the approach could potentially be generalized to other disease states and immunological phenotypes. Roughly uniform sequencing depth across donors was assumed in presence/absence analyses, although this assumption may not hold. A group of highly shared sequence variants was considered likely to be a technical artifact of the sequencing pipeline. In a later genetic analysis, fewer N-insertions in productive TCRs were reported among donors in an Asian-associated ancestry cluster than the approximately 630-donor mean. While some public TCRs were present in many individuals, most TCR sequences turned up only very rarely across donors.

The library was produced with the immunoSEQ multiplex PCR assay. For the multiplex PCR, a mixture combining 60 forward primers for TCR Vbeta segments and 13 reverse primers for TCR Jbeta segments was used. Amplification of the CDR3 region of rearranged TCR beta genes was performed with a multiplex PCR assay on genomic DNA. The amplified TCR beta libraries were sequenced on the Illumina HiSeq System as 87-base-pair reads. For the original study's pipeline: In a later analysis, roughly 80 million unique TCR beta chains were counted across the 650 to 750 repertoires, and roughly 11 million of these chains were shared by at least two donors. A nearest-neighbor algorithm error-corrected the raw reads and collapsed the reads into unique sequences, merging closely related sequences to remove PCR and sequencing errors. To assign V, D and J gene segments, CDR3 sequences were aligned to IMGT reference sequences. For a sequence to be retained, at least a six-nucleotide match to both a V gene segment and a J gene segment was required. A rearrangement counted as productive if the CDR3 had no stop codons and remained in frame with V and J, and every other rearrangement counted as non-productive. CDR3 was defined by IMGT convention, running from the second conserved V-encoded cysteine to the conserved J-encoded phenylalanine. The earlier analysis of 587 of the donors excluded any sequence lacking an unambiguous match to a single V gene segment. An earlier analysis of a few hundred of the donors classified V segments as functional when productive rearrangements were above 56.7% and as segregating when the standard deviation between donors was above 5%. To diagnose cytomegalovirus status from the catalog of TCR beta chain sequences, a statistical classification framework was built. In a later analysis, V and J genes were assigned by comparing TCR nucleotide sequences against IMGT/GENE-DB human TR gene sequences. In a later analysis, CDR3 sequences and most-parsimonious VDJ recombination scenarios were assigned using the TCRdist pipeline. In a later analysis, every TCR beta chain was defined by the combination of its CDR3 amino acid sequence and its V-gene family, and reads without a unique V-gene family were dropped. To address suspected cross-contamination and a sequencing artifact, a later analysis removed around 590 highly shared, low-generation-probability nucleotide sequences. In a later analysis, a clonal expansion index for each public chain was calculated from normalized within-repertoire ranks of inferred template counts. A later analysis computed generation probabilities with a VDJ recombination model fitted to out-of-frame rearrangements, and checked the results against IGoR. Hypergeometric tests were used in a later analysis to score TCR-TCR, TCR-HLA and TCR-CMV co-occurrence, with a repertoire-size bias correction applied to the TCR pairs. To estimate false discovery rates, a later analysis permuted the HLA or CMV assignments 20 times. In a later analysis, co-occurring TCRs were grouped using DBSCAN, with TCRdist sequence similarity added in when clustering inside HLA-allele-positive subsets. Co-occurrence clustering excluded repertoires with fewer than 30,000 or more than 120,000 public chains, plus five with anomalous nucleotide sharing. In TCRdb, the immuneACCESS table is reduced to in-frame sequences with V and J assigned. These tables do not hold every clone; where another copy was compared, an unresolved V gene accounts for under half, and the others remain unexplained. For V, J and clone size, that table is used; D and trimming come from the DNA. Counted in this sample were over 65,000 clones; 75% of them appeared once. The biggest ten clones account for less than 8% of the sample.

The CDR3 covers 13 residues, taking in both the cysteine and the phenylalanine. Only the CDR3 portion is preserved as DNA: 39 bases, with reading frame beginning at the first base. Compared with germline, V lacks 6 bases and J lacks 4 bases; bases without a gene match: 5. CDR1 and CDR2 are read off the germline V gene as MNHEY and SVGAGI. The cohort consisted of some 730 healthy bone marrow donors. At the time of sampling, all cohort members were nominally healthy, though unrecorded immune exposures were likely present. The donor was CMV seronegative and belonged to the group of approximately 320 seronegative cohort members. A peripheral blood sample was collected from each donor, and TCR beta sequencing was performed on peripheral blood mononuclear cells. Genomic DNA extraction from the blood cell samples was performed with the Qiagen DNeasy Blood Extraction Kit. Comment on this clone: This receptor's antigen is unknown. The input lacks base qualities; no much larger clone sits a single base away.

The sequence was collected from a woman in her thirties or forties in good health and CMV-seronegative. Sequenced input: PBMCs. The chain links TRBV6-5 with TRBJ2-7, with 8 central nucleotides matching TRBD2. The nucleotide sequence reads as follows: TGTGCCAGCAGCGAGACTAGCGAATACGAGCAGTACTTC. Translation gives CASSETSEYEQYF.